One and the same sample provided the 32 T cell receptor beta chains below, sequenced in a study of blood T cell repertoires in COVID-19. The method was immunoSEQ multiplex PCR; TCRdb's version includes in-frame clones alone and lacks a portion of them. The data contain approximately 300,000 clones, 80% to 90% of them singletons. Sequenced: peripheral blood. The receptors shown here come from a man aged 40-55 years with acute or convalescent COVID-19.

The V and J genes are TRBV4-2 and TRBJ2-4; possible D gene TRBD1, 6 bases. Trimming cost V 0 bases and J 6 bases, with 15 bases left between them. CDR1 is LGHNA and CDR2 is YNFKEQ in the germline V gene. The CDR3 is 16 residues long. CDR3 in amino acids: CASSQDLKGVGNIQYF. CDR3 sequence (DNA): TGTGCCAGCAGCCAAGATCTGAAGGGGGTCGGAAACATTCAGTACTTC.

This chain's CDR3 is CSAGQSLSGNTIYF. In DNA form, the CDR3 reads TGCAGCGCCGGACAGTCACTCTCTGGAAACACCATATATTTT. V and J are TRBV29-1 and TRBJ1-3, with D perhaps matching TRBD1 (6 bases). This CDR3 comprises 14 residues. Germline CDR1 and CDR2: SQVTM and ANQGSEA. V lost 7 bases, J lost 0 bases, and 13 bases lay in between.

This clone was seen once. The sample contains more than one DNA sequence encoding this CDR3. This chain links TRBV5-1 with TRBJ2-3; D might be TRBD2 (6 bases). The germline CDR1 and CDR2 sequences are SGHRS and YFSETQ. The length of the CDR3 is 15 residues. V was shortened by 0 bases and J by 1 base, with 9 bases between the two germline ends. CDR3 region: CASSLGGTGTDTQYF. The CDR3 DNA reads TGCGCCAGCAGCTTGGGAGGGACTGGCACAGATACGCAGTATTTT.

The CDR3 nucleotides read TGTGCCAGCAGCTTAGGAAGGGGGCAGCCCCAGCATTTT. It yields the protein CASSLGRGQPQHF. V usage is TRBV11-1 and J usage is TRBJ1-5; maybe TRBD1 (6 bases). Deletions cut 1 base from V and 7 bases from J, with 8 bases between. The CDR3 consists of 13 residues. Germline V lookup: CDR1 SGHAT, CDR2 FQDESV (reference sequence).

The chain uses TRBV25-1 and TRBJ2-7, with D hard to call. The germline gives CDR1 MGHDK, CDR2 SYGVNS. Trimming pared 6 bases from V and 7 bases from J, leaving 19 bases between. The CDR3 length is 14 residues. CDR3 in amino acids: CASRGEPNRWEQYF. The CDR3 region has the DNA TGTGCCAGCAGAGGAGAGCCCAACCGGTGGGAGCAGTACTTC.

The rearrangement joins TRBV30 to TRBJ1-2, with 9 nucleotides matching TRBD1. The CDR3 totals 12 residues. V lost 4 bases to trimming and J lost 13 bases; unmatched junction nucleotides: 10. Germline assignment: CDR1 GTSNPN and CDR2 SVGIG (reference sequence). CDR3 amino acids: CAWTTGTGLFTF. The DNA for the CDR3 is TGTGCCTGGACCACTGGGACAGGGCTATTCACCTTC.

This clone was recorded once. The chain links TRBV3-1 (or the pseudogene TRBV3-2) to TRBJ2-7; 10 bases align to TRBD2. After removal of 5 bases from V and 6 bases from J, the junction contained 7 bases not matched to a gene. Germline V gives CDR1 LGHDT, CDR2 YNNKEL (reference sequence). This CDR3 is built from 14 residues. The CDR3 DNA reads TGTGCCAGCAGCTCGGGACTAGCGTCCCTCGAGCAGTACTTC. Its protein is CASSSGLASLEQYF.

J is TRBJ1-1 and V is TRBV9, with 8 bases that match TRBD1. Per germline, CDR1 SGDLS and CDR2 YYNGEE. Trimming removed 0 bases from V and 6 bases from J; junction bases left unmatched: 4. CDR3 length: 14 amino acids. The CDR3 protein is CASSVVGDRPEAFF. The CDR3 region has the DNA TGTGCCAGCAGCGTAGTGGGGGACAGGCCTGAAGCTTTCTTT.

This rearrangement joins TRBV9 to TRBJ1-2, with TRBD1 matching 8 bases. Per the germline V gene, CDR1 is SGDLS and CDR2 is YYNGEE. After removal of 0 bases from V and 3 bases from J, the junction contained 7 bases not matched to a gene. This CDR3 region has 16 residues. The DNA for the CDR3 is TGTGCCAGCAGCGTAGCCGGACAGGGAATGGACTATGGCTACACCTTC. Translating it yields CASSVAGQGMDYGYTF.

Only a few counts were recorded for this clone. V is TRBV5-1 and J is TRBJ1-4, with D perhaps matching TRBD1 (5 bases). Germline CDR1 is SGHRS and CDR2 is YFSETQ. The CDR3 loop spans 15 amino acids. Between the trimmed V and J ends, which lost 1 base and 4 bases, there was a span of 11 bases. The CDR3 DNA follows: TGCGCCAGCAGCTTGACGACAAGGGGTAATGAAAAACTGTTTTTT. Translating gives CASSLTTRGNEKLFF.

The chain links TRBV19 to TRBJ1-1, with TRBD1 as a possible D gene (6 bases). CDR1 and CDR2 from the germline V gene are LNHDA and SQIVND (reference sequence). The ends were cut back, 5 bases at V and 5 bases at J, with 12 bases in the middle. The CDR3 has 13 residues. The CDR3 is CASSETRGTEAFF. Here the CDR3 DNA reads TGTGCCAGTAGTGAAACCAGGGGAACTGAAGCTTTCTTT.

The genes are TRBV19 and TRBJ1-5; 8 positions match TRBD1. CDR3 length: 15 amino acids. Germline V CDR1 and CDR2: LNHDA, SQIVND (reference sequence). The V segment lost 4 bases and the J segment 6 bases; nucleotides outside the gene matches: 8. This CDR3 reads CASSTRTGPLQPQHF. The DNA of the CDR3 is TGTGCCAGTAGTACCAGGACAGGGCCCCTTCAGCCCCAGCATTTT.

This chain joins TRBV7-3 and TRBJ1-1, with D hard to call. CDR1 is SGHTA and CDR2 is FQGTGA in the germline V gene. Deletions cut 1 base from V and 0 bases from J, with 6 bases between. The CDR3 loop spans 14 amino acids. The CDR3 DNA is TGTGCCAGCAGCTTAATGAGGGTGAACACTGAAGCTTTCTTT. Translation gives CASSLMRVNTEAFF.

The chain joins TRBV30 to TRBJ1-2; unclear D gene. From germline, CDR1 is GTSNPN and CDR2 SVGIG (reference sequence). Trimming took off 8 bases at V and 8 bases at J, with 18 bases between the two ends. The CDR3 loop spans 12 amino acids. The CDR3 spells CATAIGLRGYTF. For the CDR3, the DNA is TGTGCCACCGCGATTGGACTACGGGGCTACACCTTC.

The chain couples TRBV6-4 to TRBJ1-3; D is unresolved. Per the germline V gene, CDR1 is MRHNA and CDR2 is SNTAGT. The CDR3 sequence is 15 residues long. V lost 4 bases, J lost 2 bases, and 12 bases lay in between. The CDR3, as DNA: TGTGCCAGCAGTGTTGGGCCCGAACCTGGAAACACCATATATTTT. Protein: CASSVGPEPGNTIYF.

This sequence joins TRBV2 and TRBJ1-2, with 9 positions matching TRBD1. The V and J ends lost 2 bases and 3 bases, in that order; junction bases with no gene match: 4. This CDR3 comprises 15 residues. Germline CDR1 SNHLY, CDR2 FYNNEI. In DNA form, the CDR3 reads TGTGCCAGCAGTGAAACGACAGGGGGATACTATGGCTACACCTTC. Amino acids: CASSETTGGYYGYTF.

The V call is TRBV6-1, the J call TRBJ2-1; a weak D match, TRBD1 (7 bases). The germline V gene encodes CDR1 MNHNS and CDR2 SASEGT. Trimming removed 4 bases from V and 3 bases from J, with 22 bases in between. The CDR3 is 18 residues long. The CDR3 DNA is TGTGCCAGCAGTGTTCAGAGGGGAGGAGGGGGCGGCTACAATGAGCAGTTCTTC. Protein product: CASSVQRGGGGGYNEQFF.

A single count supports this clone. The chain has TRBV19 and TRBJ2-1, with 8 positions matching TRBD1. The CDR3 covers 14 residues. Germline V gene sequence: CDR1 LNHDA, CDR2 SQIVND (reference sequence). J lost 7 bases, V lost 8 bases, and 10 bases had no gene match. CDR3 loop: CASSRTGSMNEQFF. The CDR3 bases are TGTGCCAGTTCTCGGACAGGGAGCATGAATGAGCAGTTCTTC.

In its sample, this clone was seen once. The chain uses TRBV6-1 and TRBJ2-7; D call uncertain. With 2 bases removed from V and 1 base from J, the gap between germline ends came to 15 bases. This CDR3 contains 16 residues. Per germline, CDR1 MNHNS and CDR2 SASEGT. The CDR3 DNA reads as TGTGCCAGCAGTGAACACGTAGCCGACCCGTCCTACGAGCAGTACTTC. This translates into CASSEHVADPSYEQYF.

V is TRBV12-5 and J is TRBJ1-2; D gene ambiguous. CDR1 and CDR2 from the germline V gene are LGHNT and FRNRAP. Trimming removed 2 bases at V and 6 bases at J, with 7 bases between. There are 12 residues in the CDR3. CDR3 nucleotide sequence: TGTGCTAGTGGTTTGATTGCGAATGGCTACACCTTC. Translated: CASGLIANGYTF.

The chain has TRBV5-1 and TRBJ1-5; 7 bases match TRBD1. The germline V gene encodes CDR1 SGHRS and CDR2 YFSETQ. The CDR3 contains 15 residues. V was pared by 4 bases and J by 5 bases, with 9 bases of the junction left unmatched. The CDR3 region is CASSPTDRTHQPQHF. CDR3 coding DNA: TGCGCCAGCAGCCCGACGGACAGGACTCATCAGCCCCAGCATTTT.

The chain employs TRBV12-3 or TRBV12-4 and TRBJ1-3; no reliable D call. The CDR3 contains 13 residues. Trimming stripped 7 bases from V and 9 bases from J, with 16 bases between. CDR3 DNA sequence: TGTGCCAGCACTGACTATTTAAGTGGCACCATATATTTT. Translation: CASTDYLSGTIYF.

This chain joins TRBV7-2 and TRBJ2-7; 7 bases are shared with TRBD1. V shed 4 bases and J 3 bases; nucleotides not matched to a gene: 9. The CDR3 loop spans 15 amino acids. CDR1 and CDR2 (germline): SGHTA, FQGNSA. The CDR3 is CASSYPRTGGYEQYF. In nucleotides, the CDR3 is TGTGCCAGCAGCTACCCTCGGACAGGCGGCTACGAGCAGTACTTC.

The chain couples TRBV5-1 to TRBJ1-5; TRBD1 might be the D (5 bases). Germline V gene data show CDR1 as SGHRS and CDR2 as YFSETQ. The CDR3 has 14 residues. Trimming removed 4 bases at V and 2 bases at J, with 10 bases between. The CDR3 loop reads CASSDQGGNQPQHF. DNA of the CDR3: TGCGCCAGCAGCGATCAGGGTGGCAATCAGCCCCAGCATTTT.

V usage is TRBV5-1 and J usage is TRBJ1-1; perhaps TRBD1 as D (5 bases). The V end lost 5 bases, the J end lost 0 bases, and 8 bases lay between the germline ends. The CDR3 is made up of 13 amino acids. Per germline, CDR1 SGHRS and CDR2 YFSETQ. The CDR3 is CASREGLNTEAFF. The CDR3 DNA reads TGCGCCAGCAGGGAGGGGTTGAACACTGAAGCTTTCTTT.

This clone was observed a single time. This chain uses TRBV6-2 or TRBV6-3 with TRBJ1-2; perhaps TRBD1 as D (6 bases). Germline CDR1 reads MNHEY; CDR2 reads SVGEGT. This CDR3 has 15 residues. Deletions cut 2 bases from V and 4 bases from J, with 14 bases between. The CDR3 bases are TGTGCCAGCAGTTACCAACGGGGGGCCTTCTATGGCTACACCTTC. Translated, it gives CASSYQRGAFYGYTF.

The chain employs TRBV19 and TRBJ2-2; 10 bases fit TRBD1. Germline V CDR1 and CDR2: LNHDA, SQIVND (reference sequence). The CDR3 covers 14 residues. Unmatched junction bases numbered 5, after V lost 7 bases and J lost 6 bases. The CDR3 is CASTLDRGPGELFF. The CDR3 nucleotides read TGTGCCAGTACCCTCGACAGGGGGCCCGGGGAGCTGTTTTTT.

This chain joins TRBV7-8 and TRBJ1-5; D possibly corresponds to TRBD1 (5 bases). The CDR3 loop spans 14 amino acids. V dropped 3 bases and J dropped 3 bases, with 9 bases sitting between them. Per the germline V gene, CDR1 is SGHVS and CDR2 is FQNEAQ. The CDR3 DNA reads as TGTGCCAGCAGCTTGAGGGGACTCAATCAGCCCCAGCATTTT. Translation gives CASSLRGLNQPQHF.

J is TRBJ2-7 and V is TRBV5-1; TRBD1 aligns across 7 bases. V shed 3 bases and J 2 bases; nucleotides not matched to a gene: 5. The CDR3 consists of 14 residues. The germline V gene has CDR1 SGHRS and CDR2 YFSETQ. DNA for the CDR3: TGCGCCAGCAGCTCCCGACAGGGTCCCTACGAGCAGTACTTC. It codes for CASSSRQGPYEQYF.

This clone was observed a few times. The chain couples TRBV5-1 to TRBJ1-1, with D perhaps matching TRBD1 (6 bases). This CDR3 comprises 16 residues. Germline V gives CDR1 SGHRS, CDR2 YFSETQ. Trimming took off 3 bases at V and 5 bases at J, with 20 bases between the two ends. CDR3 nucleotides: TGCGCCAGCAGCTGGGGCCATGGGGCAGGGGATACTGAAGCTTTCTTT. Its protein is CASSWGHGAGDTEAFF.

The rearrangement joins TRBV25-1 to TRBJ1-3; TRBD1 matches 7 bases. This CDR3 contains 15 residues. In germline, CDR1 is MGHDK, CDR2 SYGVNS. The V gene end was trimmed by 3 bases and the J gene end by 4 bases; junction bases not matched to a gene: 6. The CDR3 nucleotides read TGTGCCAGCAGTGACCTACAGGGGCAAGGAAACACCATATATTTT. It yields the protein CASSDLQGQGNTIYF.

V usage is TRBV9 and J usage is TRBJ2-2, with a tentative D call TRBD1 (6 bases). Trimming stripped 5 bases from V and 1 base from J, with 27 bases between. This CDR3 is built from 20 residues. Per germline, CDR1 SGDLS and CDR2 YYNGEE. The CDR3 reads CASSPDRPLRGLKNTGELFF. The CDR3 DNA sequence: TGTGCCAGCAGTCCCGACAGGCCCCTGAGAGGTTTGAAGAACACCGGGGAGCTGTTTTTT. Based on the CDR3 plus reference TRBV9 and TRBJ2-2, the full variable domain is DSGVTQTPKHLITATGQRVTLRCSPRSGDLSVYWYQQSLDQGLQFLIQYYNGEERAKGNILERFSAQQFPDLHSELNLSSLELGDSALYFCASSPDRPLRGLKNTGELFFGEGSRLTVL.